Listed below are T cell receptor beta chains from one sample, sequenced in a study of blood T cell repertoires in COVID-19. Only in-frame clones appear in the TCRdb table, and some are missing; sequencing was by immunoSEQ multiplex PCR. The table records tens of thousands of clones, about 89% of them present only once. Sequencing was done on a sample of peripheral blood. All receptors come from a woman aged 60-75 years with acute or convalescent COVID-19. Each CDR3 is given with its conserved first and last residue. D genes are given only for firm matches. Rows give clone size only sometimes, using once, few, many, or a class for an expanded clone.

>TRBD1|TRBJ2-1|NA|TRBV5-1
CASSVQGAEYNEQFF
TGCGCCAGCAGCGTACAGGGGGCGGAATACAATGAGCAGTTCTTC
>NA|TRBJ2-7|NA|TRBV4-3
CASSQEPGGAYEQYF
TGCGCCAGCAGCCAAGAGCCCGGCGGGGCCTACGAGCAGTACTTC
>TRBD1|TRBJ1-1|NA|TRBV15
CATSTPRGQGAQNTEAFF
TGTGCCACCAGCACCCCCAGGGGACAGGGGGCGCAAAACACTGAAGCTTTCTTT
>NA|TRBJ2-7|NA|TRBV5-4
CASSLDRGGYEQYF
TGTGCCAGCAGCTTGGACAGGGGAGGCTACGAGCAGTACTTC
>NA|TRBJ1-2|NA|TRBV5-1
CASSLDSSNYGYTF
TGCGCCAGCAGCTTGGACAGTTCCAACTATGGCTACACCTTC
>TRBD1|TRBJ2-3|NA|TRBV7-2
CASSQGTGGGTDTQYF
TGTGCCAGCAGCCAAGGGACAGGGGGAGGCACAGATACGCAGTATTTT
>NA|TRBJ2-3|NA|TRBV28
CASSTTGLSTDTQYF
TGTGCCAGCAGTACAACAGGACTAAGCACAGATACGCAGTATTTT
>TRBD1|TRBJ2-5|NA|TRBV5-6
CASSSGQGREYF
TGTGCCAGCAGCTCCGGACAGGGCCGAGAGTACTTC
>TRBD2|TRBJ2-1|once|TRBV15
CATSRDRPSGGNEQFF
TGTGCCACCAGCAGAGATCGGCCTAGCGGGGGAAATGAGCAGTTCTTC
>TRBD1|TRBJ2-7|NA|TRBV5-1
CASSPPGTGAEQYF
TGCGCCAGCAGCCCCCCCGGGACAGGGGCCGAGCAGTACTTC
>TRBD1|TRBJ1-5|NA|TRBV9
CASSVGQSNQPQHF
TGTGCCAGCAGCGTGGGACAGAGCAATCAGCCCCAGCATTTT
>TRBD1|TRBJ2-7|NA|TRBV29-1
CSVAGQGYEQYF
TGCAGCGTTGCCGGACAGGGCTACGAGCAGTACTTC
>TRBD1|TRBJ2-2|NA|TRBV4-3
CASSHGTGRGGELFF
TGCGCCAGCAGCCACGGGACAGGGCGCGGCGGGGAGCTGTTTTTT
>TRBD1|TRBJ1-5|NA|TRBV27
CASSYRGKGQPQHF
TGTGCCAGCAGTTACAGGGGAAAGGGTCAGCCCCAGCATTTT
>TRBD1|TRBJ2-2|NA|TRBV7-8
CASSLIPGGVAGTGELFF
TGTGCCAGCAGCTTAATTCCAGGGGGTGTCGCGGGCACCGGGGAGCTGTTTTTT
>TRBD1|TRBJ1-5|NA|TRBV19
CASSTETGIGNQPQHF
TGTGCCAGTAGTACCGAGACAGGGATCGGCAATCAGCCCCAGCATTTT
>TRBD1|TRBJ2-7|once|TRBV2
CASREQGAQSYEQYF
TGTGCCAGCAGGGAACAGGGGGCTCAGTCCTACGAGCAGTACTTC
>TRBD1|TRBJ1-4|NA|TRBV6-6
CASSSTTGTANEKLFF
TGTGCCAGCAGTTCAACTACCGGGACAGCTAATGAAAAACTGTTTTTT
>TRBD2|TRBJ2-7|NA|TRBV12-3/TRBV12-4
CASHSGSYEQYF
TGTGCCAGCCACAGCGGGAGCTACGAGCAGTACTTC
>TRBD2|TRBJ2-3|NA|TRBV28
CASSPRTSGRLSTDTQYF
TGTGCCAGCAGTCCAAGGACTAGCGGGAGACTTAGCACAGATACGCAGTATTTT
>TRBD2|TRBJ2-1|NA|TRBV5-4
CASSLASGGNEQFF
TGTGCCAGCAGCTTGGCTAGCGGGGGTAATGAGCAGTTCTTC
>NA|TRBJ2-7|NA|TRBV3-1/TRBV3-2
CASSLEGRMGAHEQYF
TGTGCCAGCAGCCTAGAGGGTCGAATGGGGGCGCACGAGCAGTACTTC
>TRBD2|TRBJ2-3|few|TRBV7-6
CASSFTSGGTDTQYF
TGTGCCAGCAGCTTCACTAGCGGGGGCACAGATACGCAGTATTTT
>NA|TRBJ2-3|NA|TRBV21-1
CASSKDLAGGPCTDTQYF
TGTGCCAGCAGCAAAGACCTAGCGGGAGGGCCATGCACAGATACGCAGTATTTT
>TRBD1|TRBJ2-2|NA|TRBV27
CASSPGQGLATGELFF
TGTGCCAGCAGTCCGGGACAGGGCCTGGCCACCGGGGAGCTGTTTTTT
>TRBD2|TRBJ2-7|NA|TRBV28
CASSSFLGGRPDEQYF
TGTGCCAGCAGTTCCTTCCTTGGCGGGAGGCCCGACGAGCAGTACTTC
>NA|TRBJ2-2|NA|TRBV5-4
CASSLDLYNTGELFF
TGTGCCAGCAGCTTGGACTTGTATAACACCGGGGAGCTGTTTTTT
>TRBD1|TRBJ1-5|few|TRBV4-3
CASSQDLPGQYNQPQHF
TGCGCCAGCAGCCAAGATCTACCGGGACAGTATAATCAGCCCCAGCATTTT
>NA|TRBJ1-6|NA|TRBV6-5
CASSYEYGNSPLHF
TGTGCCAGCAGTTATGAGTATGGTAATTCACCCCTCCACTTT
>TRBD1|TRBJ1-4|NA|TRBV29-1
CSVPGTGSSLGEKLFF
TGCAGCGTCCCCGGGACAGGGTCCTCTTTGGGGGAAAAACTGTTTTTT
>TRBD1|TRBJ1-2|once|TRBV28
CASSQGQGALGYTF
TGTGCCAGCAGTCAAGGACAGGGGGCGCTTGGCTACACCTTC
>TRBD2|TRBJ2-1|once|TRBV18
CASSPGTSGNNEQFF
TGTGCCAGCTCACCCGGGACTAGCGGAAACAATGAGCAGTTCTTC
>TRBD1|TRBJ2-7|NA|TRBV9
CASSVEALQGAEQYF
TGTGCCAGCAGCGTAGAGGCCTTACAGGGGGCCGAGCAGTACTTC
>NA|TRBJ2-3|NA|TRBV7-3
CASSLGASTDTQYF
TGTGCCAGCAGCTTGGGGGCTAGCACAGATACGCAGTATTTT
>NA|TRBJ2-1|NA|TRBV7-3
CASSYKGADFGDEQFF
TGTGCCAGCAGCTATAAAGGGGCCGATTTTGGGGATGAGCAGTTCTTC
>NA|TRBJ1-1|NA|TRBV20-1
CSASGPGEAFF
TGCAGTGCTAGTGGCCCAGGGGAAGCTTTCTTT
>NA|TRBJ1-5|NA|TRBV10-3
CAISEAGQSGQPQHF
TGTGCCATCAGTGAGGCAGGTCAATCTGGACAGCCCCAGCATTTT
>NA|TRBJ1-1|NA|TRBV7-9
CASSSQGGLTEAFF
TGTGCCAGCAGCTCCCAGGGAGGGCTAACTGAAGCTTTCTTT
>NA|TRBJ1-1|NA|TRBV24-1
CATSEGEKAFF
TGTGCCACCAGTGAGGGAGAAAAAGCTTTCTTT
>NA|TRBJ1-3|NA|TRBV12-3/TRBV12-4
CASTSGNTIYF
TGTGCCAGCACGTCCGGAAACACCATATATTTT
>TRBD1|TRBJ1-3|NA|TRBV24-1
CATSDPQGADGNTIYF
TGTGCCACCAGTGACCCCCAGGGGGCGGACGGAAACACCATATATTTT
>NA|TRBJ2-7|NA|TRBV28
CASSRTGTFYEQYF
TGTGCCAGCAGTAGAACAGGGACCTTTTACGAGCAGTACTTC
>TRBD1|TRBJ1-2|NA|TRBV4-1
CASSQDRGQGILWYGYTF
TGCGCCAGCAGCCAAGATCGGGGACAGGGTATCCTCTGGTATGGCTACACCTTC
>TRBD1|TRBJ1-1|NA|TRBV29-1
CSALDHRGKAEAFF
TGCAGCGCATTAGACCACAGGGGTAAGGCTGAAGCTTTCTTT
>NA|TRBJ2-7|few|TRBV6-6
CASSSRTGNSYEQYF
TGTGCCAGCAGTTCACGGACTGGCAACTCCTACGAGCAGTACTTC
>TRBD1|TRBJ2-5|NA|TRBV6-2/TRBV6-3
CASSQDRGRQETQYF
TGTGCCAGCAGTCAGGACAGGGGGCGTCAAGAGACCCAGTACTTC
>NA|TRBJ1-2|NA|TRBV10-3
CAISNQGFSYTF
TGTGCCATCAGTAATCAGGGTTTTAGCTACACCTTC
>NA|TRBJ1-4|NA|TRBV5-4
CASSSSGSSNEKLFF
TGTGCCAGCAGCTCTTCAGGGTCCTCTAATGAAAAACTGTTTTTT
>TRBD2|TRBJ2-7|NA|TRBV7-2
CASSRGRAFYEQYF
TGTGCCAGCAGCCGCGGGAGGGCCTTCTACGAGCAGTACTTC
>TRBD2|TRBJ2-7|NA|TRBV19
CASSSRGGGGSNEQYF
TGTGCCAGTAGTTCCCGGGGGGGAGGTGGAAGTAACGAGCAGTACTTC
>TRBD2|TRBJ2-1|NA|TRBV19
CASSIASGGYNEQFF
TGTGCCAGTAGTATAGCTAGCGGGGGCTACAATGAGCAGTTCTTC
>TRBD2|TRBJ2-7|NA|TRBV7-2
CASSLAGREAYEQYF
TGTGCCAGCAGCTTAGCGGGCCGGGAGGCCTACGAGCAGTACTTC
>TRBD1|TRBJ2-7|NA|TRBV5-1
CASSFTGTGSDEQYF
TGCGCCAGCAGCTTTACCGGGACAGGGAGCGACGAGCAGTACTTC
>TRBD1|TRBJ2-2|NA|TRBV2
CASSVEQGVAGELFF
TGTGCCAGCAGTGTGGAACAGGGGGTCGCCGGGGAGCTGTTTTTT
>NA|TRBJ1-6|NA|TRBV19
CASSWGGTGNSPLHF
TGTGCCAGTAGTTGGGGAGGAACCGGGAATTCACCCCTCCACTTT
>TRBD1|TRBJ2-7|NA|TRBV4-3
CASSQGQGVYSYEQYF
TGCGCCAGCAGCCAGGGACAGGGGGTATATTCCTACGAGCAGTACTTC
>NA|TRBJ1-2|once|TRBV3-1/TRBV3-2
CASSQDNQGRNGYTF
TGTGCCAGCAGCCAAGATAATCAGGGGCGAAATGGCTACACCTTC